This T cell receptor beta chain was recorded in a study of blood T cells in healthy people across ages. Comment on this clonotype: Its antigen is unknown.

Study results and limitations: PBMC samples, being unsorted, prevented any conclusive comparison of naive and antigen-experienced cells. Getting older went along with TCR beta diversity per million T cells dropping roughly linearly.

A J-beta primer mix and a sample-barcoded 5' primer were used in a second PCR of about 7 to 12 cycles. One entry per CDR3 protein results from TCRdb running MiXCR on the 5' RACE reads. The sample lists some 1.4 million distinct CDR3 sequences, around 42% occurring once. Per-sample yields of isolated PBMCs were at least 7 million. With each sample, at least 5.5 micrograms of total RNA were extracted. J was trimmed by 4 bases and V by 7 bases; bases with no gene match: 4. CDR3 length: 13 residues. The germline V gene encodes CDR1 SNHLY and CDR2 FYNNEI. The chain is built from TRBV2 and TRBJ2-1; 7 bases match TRBD1. Sequencing used blood. This TCR was recovered from a woman aged 18 to 35 in good health. The CDR3 DNA follows: TGTGCCAGCACGGGACAGAGGTACAATGAGCAGTTCTTC. This codes for CASTGQRYNEQFF.